This TCR beta chain comes out of a study of T-cell reconstitution after alpha-beta-depleted transplantation in children. This clonotype was counted at least ten times. Its antigen is currently unknown. Preparation of the TCRbeta library involved a method that used unique molecular identifiers. TCRdb analysed the PCR reads with MiXCR anew, one entry per CDR3 protein. There are roughly 200,000 distinct CDR3 sequences in the sample; approximately 8.4% occur only once, and 35% lies in the top ten. The study's findings and limits: Fresh T-cell production supplied most of the T-cell counts and diversity seen one year after transplant.

The receptor was derived from a male patient aged 2 to 10 who had a stem cell transplant for acute myeloid leukemia, so the T cells may come from the graft donor. Sequenced here: PBMCs, mostly from graft donor cells, sampled 360 days after TCRalphabeta/CD19-depleted stem cell transplant.

CDR3 sequence reads: CASSLRQGSETQYF. The DNA for the CDR3 is TGTGCCAGCAGTTTGAGGCAGGGAAGCGAGACCCAGTACTTC. The rearrangement links TRBV12-3 or TRBV12-4 to TRBJ2-5, with D perhaps matching TRBD1 (5 bases). The CDR3 extends over 14 amino acids. The V gene lost 3 bases and the J gene lost 5 bases, with 13 bases spanning the gap.